The present entry profiles one TCR beta chain with its context. Losses at the gene ends were 6 bases for V and 7 bases for J; bases not matched to a gene: 8. The length of the CDR3 is 16 residues. Germline V lookup: CDR1 WNHNN, CDR2 SYGVQD (reference sequence). These data originate in a study of T cells in Graves' hyperthyroidism and ophthalmopathy. The TCR beta CDR3 regions underwent amplification using RNA transcripts as the source. HTBI primers were used for first-round RT-PCR of the TCR CDR3. TCRdb redid the calling of the multiplex PCR reads with MiXCR, one entry per CDR3 protein. This sample yields 540,000 or so distinct CDR3 sequences, of which about a sixth are seen a single time; about 7% belongs to the top ten.

The receptor was derived from a young woman with Graves' hyperthyroidism. Sequenced material: blood. The genes are TRBV10-1 and TRBJ2-2, with TRBD2 matching 13 bases. CDR3 amino acids: CASSETSGRPGGELFF. For the CDR3, the DNA is TGCGCCAGCAGCGAGACTAGCGGGAGGCCCGGCGGGGAGCTGTTTTTT.